This TCR beta chain is from a study of blood T cell repertoires in COVID-19. Study at large: Sites in the United States, Italy and Spain provided acute and convalescent COVID-19 samples.

Participant reports of clinical history set cohort assignment. The authors' processing: Reference gene primer amplification gave estimated nucleated cell counts. The repertoire was sequenced with immunoSEQ multiplex PCR; TCRdb's copy has only in-frame clones and lacks some. Clonal size and the V and J genes are those of that table, whereas D and trimming came from the DNA. The sample consists of 200,000 to 300,000 clones, about 91% of them appearing once. The receptor's source is a woman aged 40 to 49 with acute COVID-19. The sample consisted of PBMCs or T cells enriched from blood (not recorded which).

The CDR3 DNA sequence: TGTGCCAGCAGGGACAGGGGATATGAAAAACTGTTTTTT. Its translation: CASRDRGYEKLFF. The V call is TRBV27, the J call TRBJ1-4; 9 positions match TRBD1. The CDR3 totals 13 residues. The V segment lost 6 bases and the J segment 6 bases; nucleotides outside the gene matches: 2. Germline assignment: CDR1 MNHEY and CDR2 SMNVEV (reference sequence).